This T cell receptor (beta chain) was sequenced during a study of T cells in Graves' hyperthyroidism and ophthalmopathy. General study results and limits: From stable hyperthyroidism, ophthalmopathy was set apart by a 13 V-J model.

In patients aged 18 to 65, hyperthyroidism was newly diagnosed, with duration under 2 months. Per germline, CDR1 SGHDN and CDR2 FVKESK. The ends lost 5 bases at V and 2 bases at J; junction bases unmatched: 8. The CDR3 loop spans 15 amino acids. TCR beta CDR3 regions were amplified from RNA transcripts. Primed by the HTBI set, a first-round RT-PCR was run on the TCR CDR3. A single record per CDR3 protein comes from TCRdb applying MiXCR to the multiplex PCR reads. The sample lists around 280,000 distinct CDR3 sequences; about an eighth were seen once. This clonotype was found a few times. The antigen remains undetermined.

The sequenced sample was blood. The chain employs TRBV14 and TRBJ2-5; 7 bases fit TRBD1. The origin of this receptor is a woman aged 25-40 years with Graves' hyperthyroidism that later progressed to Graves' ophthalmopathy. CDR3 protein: CASSWTGAIQETQYF. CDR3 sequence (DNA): TGTGCCAGCAGCTGGACAGGAGCTATTCAAGAGACCCAGTACTTC.